These 23 T cell receptor beta chains were sequenced from one sample in a study of long-term antiretroviral therapy in people with HIV. Researchers ran immunoSEQ v3.0 at survey level. Sequencing was performed with immunoSEQ multiplex PCR; in TCRdb, only in-frame clones are kept and a portion is missing. This table has approximately 12,000 clones, roughly 90% appearing once. The sample was unsorted PBMCs, taken 0.2 years before starting antiretroviral therapy. The receptors originated from a woman between 40 and 55 years old with HIV.

The chain joins TRBV7-2 to TRBJ2-7; D unclear. Deletions cut 5 bases from V and 3 bases from J, with 5 bases between. The germline V gene has CDR1 SGHTA and CDR2 FQGNSA. This CDR3 is built from 11 residues. The CDR3 region has the DNA TGTGCCAGCAGCCTGTACTACGAGCAGTACTTC. Amino acids: CASSLYYEQYF.

The CDR3 DNA is TGTGCCAGCAGTTTATCTGGCCAGGGCTACCGCTATGGCTACACCTTC. This sequence encodes CASSLSGQGYRYGYTF. The V and J genes are TRBV27 and TRBJ1-2; possible D gene TRBD1, 5 bases. V was pared by 0 bases and J by 4 bases, with 15 bases between. This CDR3 contains 16 residues. From germline, CDR1 is MNHEY and CDR2 SMNVEV (reference sequence).

The CDR3 loop is CASSARRRETQYF. DNA for the CDR3: TGTGCCAGCAGTGCCCGGAGGCGAGAGACCCAGTACTTC. V gene TRBV27 combines with J gene TRBJ2-5, with D possibly being TRBD2 (5 bases). This CDR3 has 13 residues. The germline CDR1 and CDR2 sequences are MNHEY and SMNVEV (reference sequence). Trimming shortened V by 5 bases and J by 4 bases, and 11 bases separated the two germline ends.

This clone was recorded a few times. The chain joins TRBV6-5 to TRBJ2-7; the D gene is possibly TRBD1 (6 bases). V was clipped by 2 bases and J by 4 bases, with 18 bases between them. From germline, CDR1 is MNHEY and CDR2 SVGAGI. This CDR3 is built from 16 residues. CDR3 loop: CASSYDTDSFLYEQYF. CDR3 nucleotides: TGTGCCAGCAGTTACGATACGGACAGTTTCCTTTACGAGCAGTACTTC.

The J gene is TRBJ2-3, the V gene TRBV7-9, with D possibly matching TRBD2 (6 bases). With 5 bases removed from V and 0 bases from J, the gap between germline ends came to 9 bases. This CDR3 has 14 residues. The V gene's germline CDR1 is SEHNR and CDR2 FQNEAQ (reference sequence). CDR3 DNA sequence: TGTGCCAGCAGCGACGCGGGGAGCACAGATACGCAGTATTTT. The encoded protein is CASSDAGSTDTQYF.

The chain combines TRBV23-1 with TRBJ2-3; 7 bases match TRBD1. TRBV23-1 is reported as an ORF; its role is uncertain. The CDR3 is made up of 14 amino acids. V lost 8 bases to trimming and J lost 2 bases; unmatched junction nucleotides: 7. CDR3 bases: TGCGCCAGCGGACGGACAGGCAACACAGATACGCAGTATTTT. Amino acids: CASGRTGNTDTQYF.

The gene calls are TRBV5-1 and TRBJ2-2; D gene uncertain. V was pared by 0 bases and J by 0 bases, with 9 bases between. Germline CDR1 is SGHRS and CDR2 is YFSETQ. The CDR3 is 16 residues long. CDR3: CASSLAGFSNTGELFF. CDR3 coding DNA: TGCGCCAGCAGCTTGGCCGGGTTTTCGAACACCGGGGAGCTGTTTTTT.

The V call is TRBV7-2, the J call TRBJ2-1; perhaps TRBD1 as D (6 bases). V lost 5 bases to trimming and J lost 9 bases, with 14 bases between them. The CDR3 sequence is 13 residues long. Germline lookup yields CDR1 SGHTA and CDR2 FQGNSA. CDR3 coding DNA: TGTGCCAGCAGCCCACCAGGGGTAGGTGAGCAGTTCTTC. This codes for CASSPPGVGEQFF. Full variable domain (outside the CDR3, taken from reference TRBV7-2 and TRBJ2-1): GAGVSQSPSNKVTEKGKDVELRCDPISGHTALYWYRQSLGQGLEFLIYFQGNSAPDKSGLPSDRFSAERTGGSVSTLTIQRTQQEDSAVYLCASSPPGVGEQFFGPGTRLTVL.

The chain links TRBV10-3 to TRBJ1-1; 9 positions match TRBD1. The germline CDR1 and CDR2 sequences are ENHRY and SYGVKD. Germline trimming cut 4 bases from V and 4 bases from J; bases unmatched to any gene: 4. The CDR3 length is 14 residues. In DNA form, the CDR3 reads TGTGCCATCAGTGTTCGGGGACAGGGCACTGAAGCTTTCTTT. This translates into CAISVRGQGTEAFF.

The chain couples TRBV5-4 to TRBJ2-5, with D maybe TRBD1 (5 bases). Between the trimmed V and J ends, which lost 4 bases and 5 bases, there was a span of 18 bases. This CDR3 is 15 amino acids long. Germline values: CDR1 SGHNT, CDR2 YYREEE (reference sequence). The CDR3 DNA reads TGTGCCAGCAGCCCCGGCAGGGCGTCATTGGAGACCCAGTACTTC. As protein: CASSPGRASLETQYF.

The genes are TRBV30 and TRBJ1-2; 7 bases align to TRBD1. V lost 5 bases and J lost 4; bases outside the gene matches: 7. The germline CDR1 and CDR2 sequences are GTSNPN and SVGIG (reference sequence). The CDR3 extends over 13 amino acids. CDR3 sequence (DNA): TGTGCCTGGGATTTCAGGGGGGGCTATGGCTACACCTTC. This translates into CAWDFRGGYGYTF.

The J gene is TRBJ2-5, the V gene TRBV27; possibly TRBD2 for D (6 bases). Trimming took 3 bases from V and 5 from J, leaving 16 bases between them. The V gene's germline CDR1 is MNHEY and CDR2 SMNVEV (reference sequence). CDR3 length equals 15 residues. The DNA of the CDR3 is TGTGCCAGCAGTTTCGGAGGGCCCTTTAGTGAGACCCAGTACTTC. Its protein product is CASSFGGPFSETQYF.

For the CDR3, the DNA is TGCGCCAGCAGCCGGATCGGGACAGACTCCTACAATGAGCAGTTCTTC. Protein product: CASSRIGTDSYNEQFF. This chain uses TRBV4-1 with TRBJ2-1, with 7 bases aligning to TRBD1. This CDR3 has 16 amino acids. Germline V gives CDR1 MGHRA, CDR2 YSYEKL. Trimming took 4 bases from V and 0 from J; bases not matched to a gene: 6.

This clone was detected once. The chain carries TRBV18 and TRBJ2-7; tentatively, D is TRBD1 (5 bases). Germline-derived CDR1 and CDR2 are KGHSH and LQKENI. V dropped 3 bases and J dropped 5 bases, with 17 bases sitting between them. This CDR3 spans 15 amino acids. The CDR3 DNA sequence: TGTGCCAGCTCACCCACCGCCCAGGGTGGGCACGAGCAGTACTTC. The encoded protein is CASSPTAQGGHEQYF.

This clone has just a few counts. The gene calls are TRBV5-5 and TRBJ1-2, with D possibly TRBD1 on 5 matching bases. V shed 0 bases and J shed 2 bases, with 5 bases lying between them. Germline CDR1 reads SGHKS; CDR2 reads YYEKEE (reference sequence). The CDR3 covers 13 residues. The CDR3 DNA is TGTGCCAGCAGCTTGGGACAGAACTATGGCTACACCTTC. It codes for CASSLGQNYGYTF.

In this sample, this clone turned up a few times. This chain connects TRBV2 to TRBJ1-5; 12 bases agree with TRBD1. Germline V CDR1 and CDR2: SNHLY, FYNNEI. The trim removed 7 bases at V and 7 bases at J, leaving 5 bases unmatched. The CDR3 runs 14 residues. CDR3: CASMGTGGWQPQHF. CDR3 nucleotides: TGTGCCAGCATGGGGACAGGGGGCTGGCAGCCCCAGCATTTT.

This clone was detected once. CDR3 loop: CASSPGTGGFNSPLHF. The CDR3 DNA is TGTGCCAGCAGCCCAGGGACAGGGGGTTTTAATTCACCCCTCCACTTT. V gene TRBV5-4 combines with J gene TRBJ1-6; 11 bases align to TRBD1. J gave up 6 bases and V 4 bases, and 6 bases lay outside the gene matches. Germline loops: CDR1 SGHNT, CDR2 YYREEE (reference sequence). This CDR3 is 16 amino acids long.

The genes are TRBV5-4 and TRBJ2-5; D is ambiguous. Germline CDR1 SGHNT, CDR2 YYREEE (reference sequence). The length of the CDR3 is 14 residues. V lost 0 bases and J 3 bases, leaving 9 bases between the germline ends. CDR3 amino acids: CASSLDRREETQYF. The CDR3 DNA follows: TGTGCCAGCAGCTTGGACAGACGAGAAGAGACCCAGTACTTC.

The chain recombines TRBV6-6 with TRBJ1-1; weak D call: TRBD1 (5 bases). The V end was cut by 7 bases, the J end by 3 bases, with 9 bases between. Germline assignment: CDR1 MNHNY and CDR2 SVGAGI (reference sequence). The CDR3 spans 12 residues. CDR3 in amino acids: CASNIGDTEAFF. CDR3 coding DNA: TGTGCCAGCAATATAGGGGACACTGAAGCTTTCTTT.

This chain joins TRBV6-5 and TRBJ1-1; TRBD1 aligns across 7 bases. The CDR3 covers 16 residues. Germline assignment: CDR1 MNHEY and CDR2 SVGAGI. V lost 4 bases and J lost 1; bases outside the gene matches: 9. The CDR3 sequence is CASSWGGEGANTEAFF. CDR3 in DNA: TGTGCCAGCAGTTGGGGGGGAGAGGGGGCGAACACTGAAGCTTTCTTT.

The J gene is TRBJ2-7, the V gene TRBV4-1; D call uncertain. Germline V gene sequence: CDR1 MGHRA, CDR2 YSYEKL. V was trimmed by 3 bases and J by 3 bases, leaving 15 bases between them. This CDR3 has 15 amino acids. CDR3 residues: CASSQAGQWGYEQYF. For the CDR3, the DNA is TGCGCCAGCAGCCAGGCAGGTCAGTGGGGCTACGAGCAGTACTTC.

J is TRBJ1-1 and V is TRBV5-4, with no clear D. This CDR3 comprises 14 residues. Trimming cost V 4 bases and J 5 bases, with 15 bases left between them. CDR1 SGHNT and CDR2 YYREEE come from the germline V gene (reference sequence). The CDR3 coding sequence is TGTGCCAGCAGCATTAATGCAGGTCTAACTGAAGCTTTCTTT. Translation: CASSINAGLTEAFF.

The genes are TRBV7-6 and TRBJ2-7; 7 bases are shared with TRBD1. After removal of 1 base from V and 7 bases from J, the junction contained 4 bases not matched to a gene. Germline CDR1 reads SGHVS; CDR2 reads FNYEAQ. The CDR3 consists of 13 residues. CDR3 bases: TGTGCCAGCAGCTTAGAAAGGGGGCGGGAGCAGTACTTC. It encodes CASSLERGREQYF.